Following are 13 T cell receptor beta chains from one sample sequenced in a study of T cell responses to AZD1222 COVID-19 vaccine (dated by TCRdb to the early 2020s). The time point tag for this specimen amounts to: baseline before first vaccination. Library creation used the immunoSEQ multiplex PCR assay. This immuneACCESS table, as held by TCRdb, lists in-frame sequences with V and J called but not all clones. Of the missing ones, under half trace to an unresolved V gene in checked studies; the others have no known cause. Within this sample are fewer than 150,000 clones, with around 82% of them counted one time only. Approximately 6.2% of the sample comes from the top ten. The input for sequencing was peripheral blood, taken on day 0 of AZD1222 vaccination. Receptors originate from an adult in good health.

This chain uses TRBV30 with TRBJ1-4; possible D gene TRBD1, 6 bases. V was cut by 4 bases and J by 8 bases, with 14 bases left in between. The CDR3 is 13 residues long. The V gene's germline CDR1 is GTSNPN and CDR2 SVGIG (reference sequence). CDR3 coding DNA: TGTGCCTGGACCCCGTGGGGGCGGGAAAAACTGTTTTTT. Its translation: CAWTPWGREKLFF.

This clone was observed a single time. J is TRBJ1-6 and V is TRBV30, with D perhaps TRBD1 (5 bases). Trimming stripped 2 bases from V and 10 bases from J, with 12 bases between. Germline V gives CDR1 GTSNPN, CDR2 SVGIG (reference sequence). This CDR3 has 13 residues. DNA of the CDR3: TGTGCCTGGAGTTTGGGACTGGGGTCACCCCTCCACTTT. It yields the protein CAWSLGLGSPLHF.

V usage is TRBV7-6 and J usage is TRBJ2-5; 8 positions agree with TRBD2. The CDR3 runs to 16 residues. Germline lookup yields CDR1 SGHVS and CDR2 FNYEAQ. The V and J ends lost 7 bases and 1 base, in that order; junction bases with no gene match: 11. The CDR3 DNA reads TGTGCCAGCACCCAACGGGCGGGGGGCCCCCAAGAGACCCAGTACTTC. It is translated as CASTQRAGGPQETQYF.

The rearrangement uses TRBV3-1 (or the pseudogene TRBV3-2) and TRBJ2-5, with TRBD1 matching 8 bases. Trimming removed 2 bases from V and 12 bases from J; junction bases left unmatched: 5. CDR1 and CDR2 from the germline V gene are LGHDT and YNNKEL (reference sequence). The CDR3 totals 12 residues. The CDR3 region has the DNA TGTGCCAGCAGCCAATTACAGGGGGATAAGTACTTC. Translated, it gives CASSQLQGDKYF.

The rearrangement uses TRBV30 and TRBJ1-5; no clear D gene. This CDR3 region has 14 residues. V lost 0 bases to trimming and J lost 6 bases, with 12 bases between them. Per germline, CDR1 GTSNPN and CDR2 SVGIG (reference sequence). For the CDR3, the DNA is TGTGCCTGGAGTGTACTGGACCGGGGTCAGCCCCAGCATTTT. Translation: CAWSVLDRGQPQHF.

The rearrangement joins TRBV29-1 to TRBJ2-7; 7 bases line up with TRBD1. The trim removed 8 bases at V and 3 bases at J, leaving 19 bases unmatched. Germline V lookup: CDR1 SQVTM, CDR2 ANQGSEA. The CDR3 totals 16 residues. The CDR3 DNA sequence: TGCAGCCCCCAGTCTCGGACAGGCGCTTCATTCTACGAGCAGTACTTC. It is translated as CSPQSRTGASFYEQYF.

The chain recombines TRBV19 with TRBJ1-2; perhaps TRBD1 as D (5 bases). The ends were cut back, 4 bases at V and 6 bases at J, with 9 bases in the middle. Germline loops: CDR1 LNHDA, CDR2 SQIVND (reference sequence). CDR3 length: 12 amino acids. The CDR3 coding sequence is TGTGCCAGTAGTAACCCAGGGAATGGCTACACCTTC. Its translation: CASSNPGNGYTF. The complete variable domain, with remaining parts taken from reference TRBV19 and TRBJ1-2, reads DGGITQSPKYLFRKEGQNVTLSCEQNLNHDAMYWYRQDPGQGLRLIYYSQIVNDFQKGDIAEGYSVSREKKESFPLTVTSAQKNPTAFYLCASSNPGNGYTFGSGTRLTVV.

This sequence joins TRBV6-5 and TRBJ2-7; TRBD2 matches at 14 bases. V gave up 4 bases and J gave up 4 bases; unmatched junction bases: 6. The CDR3 covers 16 residues. CDR1 and CDR2 from the germline V gene are MNHEY and SVGAGI. The DNA for the CDR3 is TGTGCCAGCAGTTGGAAGGGGACTAGCGGGGGTTACGAGCAGTACTTC. Translated, it gives CASSWKGTSGGYEQYF.

The J gene is TRBJ1-3, the V gene TRBV6-1; a weak D match, TRBD1 (6 bases). Germline loops: CDR1 MNHNS, CDR2 SASEGT. Trimming left V 2 bases short and J 2 bases short, with 10 bases between. This CDR3 region has 15 residues. The CDR3 loop reads CASSEWGAAGNTIYF. The CDR3 nucleotides are TGTGCCAGCAGTGAATGGGGGGCAGCTGGAAACACCATATATTTT.

CDR3 sequence reads: CSIPIGPTGELFF. CDR3 DNA sequence: TGCAGCATCCCGATCGGACCCACCGGGGAGCTGTTTTTT. This chain connects TRBV29-1 to TRBJ2-2; D is unresolved. V lost 8 bases and J 4 bases, leaving 14 bases between the germline ends. This CDR3 is built from 13 residues. CDR1 is SQVTM and CDR2 is ANQGSEA in the germline V gene.

The gene calls are TRBV2 and TRBJ2-2; the D gene is possibly TRBD1 (6 bases). The CDR3 covers 15 residues. Trimming pared 2 bases from V and 5 bases from J, leaving 12 bases between. Germline V gene sequence: CDR1 SNHLY, CDR2 FYNNEI. CDR3 nucleotides: TGTGCCAGCAGTGAACAGGGGTTGGTGACCGGGGAGCTGTTTTTT. Its protein product is CASSEQGLVTGELFF.

The V call is TRBV5-4, the J call TRBJ2-5; 7 positions match TRBD1. Per the germline V gene, CDR1 is SGHNT and CDR2 is YYREEE (reference sequence). This CDR3 is built from 17 residues. V shed 4 bases and J 1 base; nucleotides not matched to a gene: 13. CDR3 sequence: CASSRGQRWGIQETQYF. CDR3 sequence (DNA): TGTGCCAGCAGCAGGGGACAGCGGTGGGGGATCCAAGAGACCCAGTACTTC.

This rearrangement joins TRBV6-5 to TRBJ2-1; 10 bases are shared with TRBD2. This CDR3 has 15 residues. The V gene's germline CDR1 is MNHEY and CDR2 SVGAGI. With V trimmed by 9 bases and J by 2 bases, 7 bases remained unmatched. This chain's CDR3 is CASLSGTSAYNEQFF. The CDR3 nucleotides are TGTGCCAGTCTTTCCGGGACTAGCGCCTACAATGAGCAGTTCTTC.